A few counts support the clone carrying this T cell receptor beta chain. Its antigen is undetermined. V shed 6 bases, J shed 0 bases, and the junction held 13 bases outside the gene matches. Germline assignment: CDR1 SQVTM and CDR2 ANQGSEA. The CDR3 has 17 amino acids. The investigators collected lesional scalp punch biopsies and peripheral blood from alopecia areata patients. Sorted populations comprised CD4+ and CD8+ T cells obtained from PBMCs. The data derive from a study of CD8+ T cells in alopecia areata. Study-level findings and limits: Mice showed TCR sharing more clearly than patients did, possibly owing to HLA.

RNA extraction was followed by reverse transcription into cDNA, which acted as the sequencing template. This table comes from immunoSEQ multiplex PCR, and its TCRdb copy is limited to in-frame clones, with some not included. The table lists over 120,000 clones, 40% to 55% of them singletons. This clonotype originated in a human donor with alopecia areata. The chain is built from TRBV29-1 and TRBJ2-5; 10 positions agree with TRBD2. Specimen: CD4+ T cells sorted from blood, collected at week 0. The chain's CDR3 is CSVKTRPSGRNQETQYF. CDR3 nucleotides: TGCAGCGTCAAGACGCGGCCTAGCGGGAGAAACCAAGAGACCCAGTACTTC.